This TCR beta chain was identified in a study of blood T cells in healthy people across ages. Through a sample-barcoded 5' primer and a J-beta primer mix, a second PCR was run for 7 to 11 cycles. TCRdb re-derived calls from the 5' RACE reads in MiXCR, one entry per CDR3 protein. Of 750,000 to 950,000 distinct CDR3 sequences listed, about 29% are singletons. Study-wide results and limits: More naive CD4+ cells and higher diversity were found in long-lived than in aged donors.

Regarding this clonotype: Its antigen is undetermined.

These data were also reused for a study on T cells of mothers and their children. Turning to that study: Donation was provided by three healthy Caucasian mothers along with their six children.

Sequenced material: blood. The clonotype originates from a woman in her thirties or forties in good health.

The DNA of the CDR3 is TGCAGTGCTACCGCTGACGTGAGCCCGAGCTATGGCTACACCTTC. The encoded protein is CSATADVSPSYGYTF. The chain employs TRBV20-1 and TRBJ1-2; D remains unclear. This CDR3 contains 15 residues. V was clipped by 4 bases and J by 4 bases, with 19 bases between them. CDR1 and CDR2 from the germline V gene are DFQATT and SNEGSKA (reference sequence).